These 11 T cell receptor beta chains share one sample of origin, sequenced in a study of blood T cell repertoires in COVID-19. Profiling relied on immunoSEQ multiplex PCR, and the TCRdb table lists in-frame clones only, not all of them. This sample has approximately 250,000 clones, with 70% to 90% found just once. Specimen: peripheral blood. Source of these receptors: an older woman with COVID-19, enrolled during active disease.

The rearrangement uses TRBV6-1 and TRBJ1-2; maybe TRBD1 (6 bases). The germline V and J ends were trimmed by 1 base and 7 bases, with 19 bases remaining between them. The CDR3 extends over 16 amino acids. Germline loops: CDR1 MNHNS, CDR2 SASEGT. CDR3 in DNA: TGTGCCAGCAGTGAAGAGGGGGGAGGGAGGATAGGTGGCTACACCTTC. Translation gives CASSEEGGGRIGGYTF.

V gene TRBV28 combines with J gene TRBJ1-5; 9 nucleotides align to TRBD1. This CDR3 has 15 residues. V shed 6 bases, J shed 6 bases, and the junction held 9 bases outside the gene matches. CDR1 is MDHEN and CDR2 is SYDVKM in the germline V gene. The CDR3 loop is CASSPEGQGSQPQHF. Written as DNA, the CDR3 is TGTGCCAGCAGCCCCGAGGGACAGGGATCTCAGCCCCAGCATTTT.

The chain combines TRBV19 with TRBJ1-5; 9 positions match TRBD1. The V gene end was trimmed by 6 bases and the J gene end by 1 base; junction bases not matched to a gene: 4. This CDR3 has 15 residues. Per germline, CDR1 LNHDA and CDR2 SQIVND (reference sequence). DNA of the CDR3: TGTGCCAGTAGAGAGGACAGGGGAAGCAATCAGCCCCAGCATTTT. Its protein product is CASREDRGSNQPQHF.

The rearrangement links TRBV28 to TRBJ1-6; D uncertain. CDR1 MDHEN and CDR2 SYDVKM come from the germline V gene. The CDR3 covers 12 residues. V lost 5 bases and J lost 9, with 8 bases in between. The CDR3 loop reads CASSPPRSPLHF. CDR3 sequence (DNA): TGTGCCAGCAGTCCCCCTCGTTCACCCCTCCACTTT.

This clone was counted only a few times. The chain combines TRBV5-1 with TRBJ2-1; 8 bases are shared with TRBD2. CDR3 length: 16 amino acids. V shed 4 bases and J 5 bases; nucleotides not matched to a gene: 11. CDR1 and CDR2 (germline): SGHRS, YFSETQ. Here the CDR3 DNA reads TGCGCCAGCAGCCCACGGCTAGCGGGCCAGAACAATGAGCAGTTCTTC. Protein: CASSPRLAGQNNEQFF.

The chain carries TRBV6-6 and TRBJ1-5; weak D call: TRBD1 (6 bases). The V end was cut by 5 bases, the J end by 4 bases, with 21 bases between. The V gene's germline CDR1 is MNHNY and CDR2 SVGAGI (reference sequence). The CDR3 is made up of 17 amino acids. CDR3 loop: CASSLGRGGRANQPQHF. In DNA form, the CDR3 reads TGTGCCAGCAGTCTAGGAAGGGGGGGCAGGGCTAATCAGCCCCAGCATTTT.

This rearrangement joins TRBV3-1 (or the pseudogene TRBV3-2) to TRBJ2-2, with 7 bases identical to TRBD2. The CDR3 is 15 residues long. Germline lookup yields CDR1 LGHDT and CDR2 YNNKEL (reference sequence). J was trimmed by 4 bases and V by 8 bases; bases with no gene match: 10. The CDR3 spells CASRNLAETTGELFF. CDR3 bases: TGTGCCAGCCGCAATCTAGCGGAGACCACCGGGGAGCTGTTTTTT.

The chain employs TRBV6-5 and TRBJ2-2; tentatively, D is TRBD1 (6 bases). Germline assignment: CDR1 MNHEY and CDR2 SVGAGI. The CDR3 covers 13 residues. Trimming took 5 bases from V and 3 from J, leaving 7 bases between them. CDR3 sequence (DNA): TGTGCCAGCAGTACAGGGTACACCGGGGAGCTGTTTTTT. Its translation is CASSTGYTGELFF.

V gene TRBV6-5 combines with J gene TRBJ2-3; D not certain. V was clipped by 2 bases and J by 1 base, with 10 bases between them. CDR1 is MNHEY, CDR2 SVGAGI, per germline. CDR3 length: 15 residues. The DNA for the CDR3 is TGTGCCAGCAGTTACCCTTCCAGCGGCACAGATACGCAGTATTTT. Translation: CASSYPSSGTDTQYF.

CDR3 bases: TGTGCCAGCAGCTCCTACTACGAGCAGTACTTC. Translating gives CASSSYYEQYF. The V and J genes are TRBV13 and TRBJ2-7; D unresolved. The CDR3 has 11 residues. Looked up from germline, CDR1 is PRHDT and CDR2 is FYEKMQ (reference sequence). Trimming took 4 bases from V and 3 from J, leaving 4 bases between them.

This CDR3 is CASSTQLAGPGETQYF. The DNA for the CDR3 is TGTGCCAGCAGCACCCAGCTAGCGGGGCCGGGCGAGACCCAGTACTTC. The chain combines TRBV9 with TRBJ2-5, with 9 bases lining up with TRBD2. The CDR3 loop spans 16 amino acids. The V and J ends lost 4 bases and 5 bases, in that order; junction bases with no gene match: 12. Germline CDR1 reads SGDLS; CDR2 reads YYNGEE.